This is a list of T cell receptor beta chains from one sample in a study of blood T cell repertoires in COVID-19. Data came from immunoSEQ multiplex PCR; TCRdb stores just in-frame clones and leaves some out. The data show about 140,000 clones, 82% seen once. Specimen: peripheral blood. These receptors were collected from a woman of 80 years or more with acute or convalescent COVID-19. Each CDR3 is given with its conserved first and last residue. Each record gives: V gene, J gene, D gene, clone size, CDR3 DNA, CDR3 protein. The D gene is left open where the match is weak. Not every row has a clone size; where given, it reads once, few, many or a size class.

>TRBV19|TRBJ2-7|-|-
TGTGCCAGTAGTATAGGGGGGGTCCCCTCCGAGCAGTACTTC
CASSIGGVPSEQYF
>TRBV7-9|TRBJ2-5|-|-
TGTGCCAGCAGCAAAAGGGGGGGATCTGGGACCCAGTACTTC
CASSKRGGSGTQYF
>TRBV30|TRBJ2-5|TRBD1|-
TGTGCCTGGAGTCCGGACAGGGGGACAGAGACCCAGTACTTC
CAWSPDRGTETQYF
>TRBV6-5|TRBJ1-2|-|few
TGTGCCAGCAGTTACGGGCCCTTCGGGGTTCGTGGCTACACCTTC
CASSYGPFGVRGYTF
>TRBV18|TRBJ2-5|-|few
TGTGCCAGCTCAGTAACAACAGGGACCCAAGAGACCCAGTACTTC
CASSVTTGTQETQYF
>TRBV6-2/TRBV6-3|TRBJ2-5|-|-
TGTGCCAGCAGTCCGAGGGCGGACCCAAGGACCCAGTACTTC
CASSPRADPRTQYF
>TRBV27|TRBJ1-4|-|few
TGTGCCAGCAGTCAACTCCCTTCGTTGGAGTCGGTCGAAAAACTGTTTTTT
CASSQLPSLESVEKLFF
>TRBV2|TRBJ2-3|TRBD1|-
TGTGCCAGCAGATACTCCGGGACAGCAACACAAGGAGCAGATACGCAGTATTTT
CASRYSGTATQGADTQYF
>TRBV30|TRBJ2-3|TRBD1|few
TGTGCCTGGAGTGAAACAGGGGGGACAGATACGCAGTATTTT
CAWSETGGTDTQYF
>TRBV9|TRBJ2-7|TRBD1|-
TGTGCCAGCAGCGCGTCAGTTGGACAGGGCGAATCCTACGAGCAGTACTTC
CASSASVGQGESYEQYF
>TRBV10-3|TRBJ2-2|TRBD2|-
TGTGCCATCAGTAGACTAGCGGGCCCCGGGGAGCTGTTTTTT
CAISRLAGPGELFF
>TRBV19|TRBJ2-5|TRBD1|-
TGTGCCAGTGCTGAAGGGGGCGCGGAGACCCAGTACTTC
CASAEGGAETQYF
>TRBV6-5|TRBJ2-7|-|few
TGTGCCAGCAGTTACTCGCCTAACTCCTACGAGCAGTACTTC
CASSYSPNSYEQYF
>TRBV28|TRBJ1-1|-|-
TGTGCCAGCAGGAAGGACAGTCCTTTCACTGAAGCTTTCTTT
CASRKDSPFTEAFF
>TRBV5-1|TRBJ1-1|-|-
TGCGCCAGCAGCTCTCTGCCAGGGCTGAACACTGAAGCTTTCTTT
CASSSLPGLNTEAFF
>TRBV19|TRBJ1-1|-|-
TGTGCCAGTAGCTCCACTGGTAGCGGGAGTCGGGCTGAAGCTTTCTTT
CASSSTGSGSRAEAFF
>TRBV9|TRBJ1-1|-|-
TGTGCCAGCAGTGTGACTTCCGGAAACACTGAAGCTTTCTTT
CASSVTSGNTEAFF
>TRBV7-8|TRBJ1-1|-|-
TGTGCCAGCAGCCCGCAGGGGATTGGCACTGAAGCTTTCTTT
CASSPQGIGTEAFF
>TRBV4-2|TRBJ2-5|TRBD2|-
TGTGCCAGCAGCCAAGGACTAGCGGGGGGCCAAGAGACCCAGTACTTC
CASSQGLAGGQETQYF
>TRBV5-4|TRBJ2-7|TRBD1|-
TGTGCCAGCAGCTTGGGCGGCAGGGGGCTCGACGAGCAGTACTTC
CASSLGGRGLDEQYF
>TRBV2|TRBJ2-1|TRBD2|-
TGTGCCAGCAACGGACTAGCCTACAATGAGCAGTTCTTC
CASNGLAYNEQFF
>TRBV7-9|TRBJ2-7|TRBD2|-
TGTGCCAGCAGCTTAGTAATAGCGGGGGGGCAGAGTTACGAGCAGTACTTC
CASSLVIAGGQSYEQYF
>TRBV6-5|TRBJ2-5|-|-
TGTGCCAGCACGGCAGCGTCGGGATTGTCGGAGACCCAGTACTTC
CASTAASGLSETQYF
>TRBV27|TRBJ2-7|-|once
TGTGCCAGCAGTTATCTTATTGAGGCCTCCGAGCAGTACTTC
CASSYLIEASEQYF
>TRBV27|TRBJ1-2|-|once
TGTGCCAGCAGTTTACAGGGGATCTATGGCTACACCTTC
CASSLQGIYGYTF
>TRBV6-1|TRBJ2-1|-|-
TGTGCCAGCAGTGGGCGGGACGGCCTTATGGGACTGACGTTCGGTGAGCAGTTCTTC
CASSGRDGLMGLTFGEQFF
>TRBV28|TRBJ1-5|TRBD1|-
TGTGCCACCCACCGGGGTCAGGGGGCCAATCAGCCCCAGCATTTT
CATHRGQGANQPQHF
>TRBV27|TRBJ2-1|TRBD1|-
TGTGCCAGCAGTTTGGAAATCGGGACAGGTCTTCCCAATGAGCAGTTCTTC
CASSLEIGTGLPNEQFF
>TRBV4-1|TRBJ1-2|-|-
TGCGCCAGCAGCCTCCAGGAGGGGATGGACTATGGCTACACCTTC
CASSLQEGMDYGYTF
>TRBV5-1|TRBJ2-7|TRBD2|once
TGCGCCAGCAGCTGGGCTAGCGGGAGGAGGCAGGAGCAGTACTTC
CASSWASGRRQEQYF
>TRBV19|TRBJ1-6|-|-
TGTGCCAGTAGTTTAAGATACCGGACAGAAAATTCACCCCTCCACTTT
CASSLRYRTENSPLHF
>TRBV4-1|TRBJ2-1|-|once
TGCGCCAGCAGCCAAGAGGAGGGCCCCGGGGAGCAGTTCTTC
CASSQEEGPGEQFF
>TRBV18|TRBJ1-6|-|once
TGTGCCAGCTCACCACCCGGGGTTAGGGATTCACCCCTCCACTTT
CASSPPGVRDSPLHF
>TRBV7-9|TRBJ1-4|TRBD1|-
TGTGCCAGCAGCTTCGGACAGGGGGTGGAAAAACTGTTTTTT
CASSFGQGVEKLFF
>TRBV21-1|TRBJ1-2|-|-
TGTGCCAACTCCAGGGTCTCGGACTATGGCTACACCTTC
CANSRVSDYGYTF
>TRBV15|TRBJ1-2|-|-
TGTGCCACCAGCAGACGTCAGGCGCCCGGTTACGGCTACACCTTC
CATSRRQAPGYGYTF
>TRBV7-2|TRBJ2-5|-|-
TGTGCCAGCAGCTTAAGGCGGAATCAAGAGACCCAGTACTTC
CASSLRRNQETQYF
>TRBV5-1|TRBJ2-1|-|-
TGCGCCAGCAGAGAGGGGGTGCAGGTCTACAATGAGCAGTTCTTC
CASREGVQVYNEQFF
>TRBV27|TRBJ2-7|-|-
TGTGCCAGCAGTTTCGTAGGGGGCTACGAGCAGTACTTC
CASSFVGGYEQYF
>TRBV27|TRBJ1-2|-|-
TGTGCCAGCACCTCGGGGCAGGGGTATGGCTACACCTTC
CASTSGQGYGYTF
>TRBV6-6|TRBJ1-2|-|-
TGTGCCAGCAGTTACGTGACAGATAACTATGGCTACACCTTC
CASSYVTDNYGYTF